This section outlines one T cell receptor beta chain sequence together with its context. The entry originates in a study of technical replicates of blood from a handful of donors. Trimming stripped 5 bases from V and 1 base from J, with 12 bases between. Germline V gene data show CDR1 as SEHNR and CDR2 as FQNEAQ (reference sequence). The CDR3 extends over 14 amino acids. The data were produced by immunoSEQ multiplex PCR, yet TCRdb's version contains in-frame clones alone and is incomplete. The sample carries tens of thousands of clones, around 87% recorded once. The sequencing input was PBMCs. The chain uses TRBV7-9 and TRBJ2-7, with D perhaps matching TRBD1 (6 bases). This TCR came from a human donor in good health. Some clones in this sample may be carry-over from other donors' samples. In nucleotides, the CDR3 is TGTGCCAGCAGCCACAGGGATCGGTCCTACGAGCAGTACTTC. Protein: CASSHRDRSYEQYF.